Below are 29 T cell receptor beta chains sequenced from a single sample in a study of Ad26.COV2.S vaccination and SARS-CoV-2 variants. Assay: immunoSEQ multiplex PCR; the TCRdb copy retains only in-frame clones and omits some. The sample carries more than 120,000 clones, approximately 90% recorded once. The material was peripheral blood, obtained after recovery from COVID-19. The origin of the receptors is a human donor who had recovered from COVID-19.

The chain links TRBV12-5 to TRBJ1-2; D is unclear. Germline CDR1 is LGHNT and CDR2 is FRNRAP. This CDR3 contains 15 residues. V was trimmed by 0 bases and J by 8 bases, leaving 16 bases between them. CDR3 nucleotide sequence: TGTGCTAGTGGTTTGGTACGGAGCCGCATGGGGGGCTACACCTTC. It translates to CASGLVRSRMGGYTF.

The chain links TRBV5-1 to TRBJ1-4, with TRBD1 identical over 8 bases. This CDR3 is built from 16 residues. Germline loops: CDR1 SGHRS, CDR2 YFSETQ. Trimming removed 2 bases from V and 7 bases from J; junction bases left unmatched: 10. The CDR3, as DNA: TGCGCCAGCAGCTTAGGGCCCCAGGGGGCGTCTGAAAAACTGTTTTTT. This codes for CASSLGPQGASEKLFF.

The CDR3 spells CASSEWQGEGTEAFF. The CDR3 nucleotides read TGTGCCAGCAGTGAATGGCAGGGGGAGGGCACTGAAGCTTTCTTT. V usage is TRBV6-1 and J usage is TRBJ1-1; 7 nucleotides align to TRBD1. The V gene's germline CDR1 is MNHNS and CDR2 SASEGT. The V and J ends lost 2 bases and 4 bases, in that order; junction bases with no gene match: 7. The CDR3 is 15 amino acids.

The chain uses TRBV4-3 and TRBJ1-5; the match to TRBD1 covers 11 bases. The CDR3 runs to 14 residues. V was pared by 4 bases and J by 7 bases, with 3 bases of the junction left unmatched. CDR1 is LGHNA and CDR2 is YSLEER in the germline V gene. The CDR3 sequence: CASSPGTGGQPQHF. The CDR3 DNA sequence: TGCGCCAGCAGCCCCGGGACAGGGGGACAGCCCCAGCATTTT.

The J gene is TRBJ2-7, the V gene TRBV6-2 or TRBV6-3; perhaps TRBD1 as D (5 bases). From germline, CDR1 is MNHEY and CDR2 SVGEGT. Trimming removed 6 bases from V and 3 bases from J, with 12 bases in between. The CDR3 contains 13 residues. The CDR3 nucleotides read TGTGCCAGCAGCGACAGTATGCACTACGAGCAGTACTTC. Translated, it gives CASSDSMHYEQYF.

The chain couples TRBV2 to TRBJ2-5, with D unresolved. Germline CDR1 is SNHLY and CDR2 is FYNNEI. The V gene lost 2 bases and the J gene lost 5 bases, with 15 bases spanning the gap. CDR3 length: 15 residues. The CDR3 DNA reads TGTGCCAGCAGTGAACTCCTTGGCGTGGTTGAGACCCAGTACTTC. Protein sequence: CASSELLGVVETQYF.

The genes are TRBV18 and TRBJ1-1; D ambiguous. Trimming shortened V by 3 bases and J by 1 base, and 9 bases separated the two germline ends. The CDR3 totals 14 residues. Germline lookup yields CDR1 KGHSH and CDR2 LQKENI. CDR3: CASSPGTQNTEAFF. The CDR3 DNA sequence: TGTGCCAGCTCACCTGGAACTCAGAACACTGAAGCTTTCTTT.

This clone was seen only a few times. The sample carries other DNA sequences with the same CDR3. The CDR3 nucleotides are TGTGCCAGCAGTTACGGACCCGCAACTAATGAAAAACTGTTTTTT. It encodes CASSYGPATNEKLFF. The chain uses TRBV6-2 or TRBV6-3 and TRBJ1-4; D is undetermined. Trimming took off 2 bases at V and 0 bases at J, with 7 bases between the two ends. Germline lookup yields CDR1 MNHEY and CDR2 SVGEGT. The CDR3 covers 15 residues.

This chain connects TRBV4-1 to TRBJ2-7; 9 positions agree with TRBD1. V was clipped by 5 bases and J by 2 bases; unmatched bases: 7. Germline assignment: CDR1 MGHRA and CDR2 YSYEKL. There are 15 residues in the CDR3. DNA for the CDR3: TGCGCCAGCAGCTCTCAGGGGACAGGGCCCTACGAGCAGTACTTC. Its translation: CASSSQGTGPYEQYF.

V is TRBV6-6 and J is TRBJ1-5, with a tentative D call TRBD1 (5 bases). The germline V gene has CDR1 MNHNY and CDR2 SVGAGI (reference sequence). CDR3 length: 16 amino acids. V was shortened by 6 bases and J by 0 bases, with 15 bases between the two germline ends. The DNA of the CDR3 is TGTGCCAGCAGCCCAGAGGGGTACGGTAGCAATCAGCCCCAGCATTTT. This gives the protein CASSPEGYGSNQPQHF.

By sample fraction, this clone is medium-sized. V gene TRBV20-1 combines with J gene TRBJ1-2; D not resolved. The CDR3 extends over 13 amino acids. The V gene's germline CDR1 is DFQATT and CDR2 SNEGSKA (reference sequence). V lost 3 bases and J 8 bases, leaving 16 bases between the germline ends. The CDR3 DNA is TGCAGTGCTAGTAGTAGAAGGGTAGAGGGCTACACCTTC. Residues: CSASSRRVEGYTF.

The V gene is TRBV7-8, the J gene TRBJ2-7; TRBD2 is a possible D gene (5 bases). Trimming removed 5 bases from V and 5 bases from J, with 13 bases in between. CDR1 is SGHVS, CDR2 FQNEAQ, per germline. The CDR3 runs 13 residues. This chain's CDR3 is CASSPVKRDEQYF. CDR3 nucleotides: TGTGCCAGCAGCCCGGTTAAGAGGGACGAGCAGTACTTC.

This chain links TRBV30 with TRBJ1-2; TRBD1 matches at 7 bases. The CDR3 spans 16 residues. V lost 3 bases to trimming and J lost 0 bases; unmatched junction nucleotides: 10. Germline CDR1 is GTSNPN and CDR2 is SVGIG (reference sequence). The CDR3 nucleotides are TGTGCCTGGAGGAACCAGGGGGTCCAGCCTAACTATGGCTACACCTTC. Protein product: CAWRNQGVQPNYGYTF.

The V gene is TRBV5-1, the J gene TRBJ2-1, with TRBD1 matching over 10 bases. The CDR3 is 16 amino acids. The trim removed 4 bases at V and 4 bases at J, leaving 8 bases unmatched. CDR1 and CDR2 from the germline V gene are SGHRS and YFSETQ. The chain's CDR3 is CASSAEGTGDYNEQFF. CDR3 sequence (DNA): TGCGCCAGCAGCGCGGAAGGGACAGGGGATTACAATGAGCAGTTCTTC.

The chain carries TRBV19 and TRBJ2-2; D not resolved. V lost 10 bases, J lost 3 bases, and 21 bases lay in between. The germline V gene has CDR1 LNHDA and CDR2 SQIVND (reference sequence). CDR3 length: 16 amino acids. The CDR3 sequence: CATHPSPTYYTGELFF. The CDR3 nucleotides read TGTGCCACCCACCCCTCCCCTACCTACTACACCGGGGAGCTGTTTTTT.

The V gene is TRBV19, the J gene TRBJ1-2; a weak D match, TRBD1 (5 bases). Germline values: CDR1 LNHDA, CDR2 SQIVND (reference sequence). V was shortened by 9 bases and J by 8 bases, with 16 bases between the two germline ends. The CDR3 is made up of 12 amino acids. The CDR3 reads CASAIGTLGYTF. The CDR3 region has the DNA TGTGCCAGCGCCATCGGGACCTTAGGCTACACCTTC.

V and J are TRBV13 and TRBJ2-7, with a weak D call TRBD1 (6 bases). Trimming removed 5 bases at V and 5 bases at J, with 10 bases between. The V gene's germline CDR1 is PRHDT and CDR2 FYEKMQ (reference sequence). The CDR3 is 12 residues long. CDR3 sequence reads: CASSPQGHEQYF. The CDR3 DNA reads TGTGCCAGCAGCCCACAGGGTCACGAGCAGTACTTC.

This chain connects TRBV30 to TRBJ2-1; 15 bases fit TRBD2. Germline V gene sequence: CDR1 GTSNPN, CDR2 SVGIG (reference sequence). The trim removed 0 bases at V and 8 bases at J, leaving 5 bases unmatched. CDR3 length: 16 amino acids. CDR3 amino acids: CAWSVLGLAGGDEQFF. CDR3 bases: TGTGCCTGGAGTGTACTGGGACTAGCGGGGGGCGATGAGCAGTTCTTC.

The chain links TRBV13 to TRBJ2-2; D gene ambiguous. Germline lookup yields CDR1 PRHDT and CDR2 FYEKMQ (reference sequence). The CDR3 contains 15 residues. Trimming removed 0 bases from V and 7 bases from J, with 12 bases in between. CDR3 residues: CASSLGRGMDGELFF. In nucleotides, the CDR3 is TGTGCCAGCAGCTTAGGCAGAGGAATGGACGGGGAGCTGTTTTTT.

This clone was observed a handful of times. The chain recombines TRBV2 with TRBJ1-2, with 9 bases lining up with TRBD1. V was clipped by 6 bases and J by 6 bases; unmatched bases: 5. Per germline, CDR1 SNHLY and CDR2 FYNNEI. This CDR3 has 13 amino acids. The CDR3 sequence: CASSSDRGHGYTF. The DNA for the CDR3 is TGTGCCAGCAGCTCGGACAGGGGCCATGGCTACACCTTC.

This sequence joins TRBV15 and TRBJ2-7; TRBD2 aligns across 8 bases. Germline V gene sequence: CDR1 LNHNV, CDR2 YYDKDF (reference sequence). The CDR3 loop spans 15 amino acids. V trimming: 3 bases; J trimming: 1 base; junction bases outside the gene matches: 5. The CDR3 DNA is TGTGCCACCAGCAGGGAAGCGGGGGAGTCCTACGAGCAGTACTTC. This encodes CATSREAGESYEQYF.

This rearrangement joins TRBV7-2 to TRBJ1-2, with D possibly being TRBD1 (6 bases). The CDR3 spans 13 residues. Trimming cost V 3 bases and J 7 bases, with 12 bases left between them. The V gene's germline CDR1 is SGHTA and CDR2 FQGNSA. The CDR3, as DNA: TGTGCCAGCAGCTTGGAGGGGGGCCGTGGCTACACCTTC. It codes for CASSLEGGRGYTF.

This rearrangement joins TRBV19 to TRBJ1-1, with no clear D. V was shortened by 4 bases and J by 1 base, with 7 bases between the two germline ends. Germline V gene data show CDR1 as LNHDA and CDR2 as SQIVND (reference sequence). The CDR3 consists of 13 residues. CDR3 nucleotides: TGTGCCAGTAGTACCCAGCGGAACACTGAAGCTTTCTTT. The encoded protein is CASSTQRNTEAFF.

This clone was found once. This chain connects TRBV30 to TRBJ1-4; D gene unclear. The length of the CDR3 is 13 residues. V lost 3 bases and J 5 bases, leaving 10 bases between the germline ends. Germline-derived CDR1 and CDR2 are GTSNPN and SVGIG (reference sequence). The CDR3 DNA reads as TGTGCCTGGAGGGCCGGAGGAAATGAAAAACTGTTTTTT. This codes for CAWRAGGNEKLFF.

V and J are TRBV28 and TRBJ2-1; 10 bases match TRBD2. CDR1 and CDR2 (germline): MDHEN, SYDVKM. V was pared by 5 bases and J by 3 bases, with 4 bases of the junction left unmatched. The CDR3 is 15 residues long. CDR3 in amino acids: CASSRLAGVYNEQFF. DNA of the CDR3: TGTGCCAGCAGTCGGCTAGCGGGGGTCTACAATGAGCAGTTCTTC.

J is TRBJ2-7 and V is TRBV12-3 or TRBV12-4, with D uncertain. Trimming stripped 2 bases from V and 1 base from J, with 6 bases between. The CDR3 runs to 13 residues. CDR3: CASSLSKSYEQYF. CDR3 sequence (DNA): TGTGCCAGCAGTTTAAGTAAATCCTACGAGCAGTACTTC.

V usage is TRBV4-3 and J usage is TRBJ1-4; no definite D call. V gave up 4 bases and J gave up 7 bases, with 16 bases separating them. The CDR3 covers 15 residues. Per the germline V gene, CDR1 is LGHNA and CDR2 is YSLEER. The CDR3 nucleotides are TGCGCCAGCAGCCTCGGGCACAATAATCTTGAAAAACTGTTTTTT. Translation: CASSLGHNNLEKLFF.

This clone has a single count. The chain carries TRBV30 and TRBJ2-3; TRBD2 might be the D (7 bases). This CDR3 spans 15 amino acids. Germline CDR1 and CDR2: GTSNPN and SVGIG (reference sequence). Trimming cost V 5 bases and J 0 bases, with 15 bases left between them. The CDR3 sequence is CAWGRGGRSTDTQYF. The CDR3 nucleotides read TGTGCCTGGGGAAGGGGGGGAAGGAGCACAGATACGCAGTATTTT.

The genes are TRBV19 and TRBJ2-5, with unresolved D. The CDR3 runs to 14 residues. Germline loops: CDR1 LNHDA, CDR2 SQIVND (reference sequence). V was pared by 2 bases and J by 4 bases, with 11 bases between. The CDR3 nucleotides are TGTGCCAGTAGTATAACGGGCTTCGGAGAGACCCAGTACTTC. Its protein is CASSITGFGETQYF.